One sample yielded the 16 T cell receptor beta chains listed below, sequenced in a study of T cells of healthy individuals. TCRdb re-analysed the 5' RACE reads in MiXCR, keeping a single row per CDR3 protein. The sample holds 53,000 or so distinct CDR3 sequences; roughly 14% are singletons and the top ten take about 15%. The receptors were sampled from a human donor in good health.

This clonotype was picked up a small number of times. This chain joins TRBV9 and TRBJ1-2; TRBD1 might be the D (6 bases). Germline loops: CDR1 SGDLS, CDR2 YYNGEE. V gave up 3 bases and J gave up 8 bases, with 11 bases separating them. The CDR3 extends over 12 amino acids. The CDR3 nucleotides are TGTGCCAGCAGCGCAGGGGATGACGGCTACACCTTC. This gives the protein CASSAGDDGYTF.

This clonotype was found many times. The chain carries TRBV7-2 and TRBJ2-3; weak D call: TRBD2 (5 bases). Germline CDR1 reads SGHTA; CDR2 reads FQGNSA. The ends were cut back, 5 bases at V and 1 base at J, with 7 bases in the middle. CDR3 length equals 13 residues. The CDR3 here is CASSRRGTDTQYF. For the CDR3, the DNA is TGTGCCAGCAGCCGGCGGGGCACAGATACGCAGTATTTT.

This clonotype was observed at least ten times. The DNA of the CDR3 is TGTGCCTGGAGTTTTTCCCGCGCGGGGAGGGCCGGGGAGCAGTACTTC. Translated, it gives CAWSFSRAGRAGEQYF. The rearrangement links TRBV30 to TRBJ2-7, with 7 nucleotides matching TRBD2. The CDR3 has 16 amino acids. Germline lookup yields CDR1 GTSNPN and CDR2 SVGIG (reference sequence). V shed 2 bases, J shed 7 bases, and the junction held 17 bases outside the gene matches.

This clonotype was seen a handful of times. The rearrangement links TRBV19 to TRBJ1-1; D gene ambiguous. This CDR3 is built from 15 residues. Germline V gives CDR1 LNHDA, CDR2 SQIVND (reference sequence). Trimming took off 3 bases at V and 2 bases at J, with 13 bases between the two ends. The CDR3 sequence: CASSIRYTTNTEAFF. DNA for the CDR3: TGTGCCAGTAGTATCCGGTACACCACCAACACTGAAGCTTTCTTT.

CDR3 coding DNA: TGTGCCAGCAGTGAATCCCACCGAGGGGGGATGATCGGTGGCTACACCTTC. It yields the protein CASSESHRGGMIGGYTF. The gene calls are TRBV25-1 and TRBJ1-2; D perhaps matches TRBD1 (6 bases). Germline CDR1 MGHDK, CDR2 SYGVNS. The CDR3 has 17 amino acids. Trimming left V 1 base short and J 7 bases short, with 22 bases between.

Ten or more counts support this clonotype. The chain links TRBV2 to TRBJ2-4; the D call may be TRBD1 or TRBD2 (5 bases each). Germline CDR1 and CDR2: SNHLY and FYNNEI. The CDR3 runs 13 residues. V lost 5 bases to trimming and J lost 10 bases, with 15 bases between them. CDR3 sequence reads: CASSLGTDPIQYF. The CDR3 coding sequence is TGTGCCAGCAGTCTAGGGACCGACCCTATTCAGTACTTC.

The V gene is TRBV4-3, the J gene TRBJ1-2, with D unclear. This CDR3 is built from 14 residues. Looked up from germline, CDR1 is LGHNA and CDR2 is YSLEER. Deletions cut 4 bases from V and 8 bases from J, with 17 bases between. This CDR3 reads CASSRTERMWGYTF. The CDR3 coding sequence is TGCGCCAGCAGCCGCACCGAGAGAATGTGGGGCTACACCTTC.

J is TRBJ2-7 and V is TRBV2; perhaps TRBD2 as D (6 bases). With 2 bases removed from V and 3 bases from J, the gap between germline ends came to 17 bases. CDR3 length: 16 amino acids. CDR1 SNHLY and CDR2 FYNNEI come from the germline V gene. CDR3 bases: TGTGCCAGCAGTGAACTTCCCGGGAGAATGGGCTACGAGCAGTACTTC. It codes for CASSELPGRMGYEQYF. The variable domain in full, with the rest retrieved from reference TRBV2 and TRBJ2-7, is EPEVTQTPSHQVTQMGQEVILRCVPISNHLYFYWYRQILGQKVEFLVSFYNNEISEKSEIFDDQFSVERPDGSNFTLKIRSTKLEDSAMYFCASSELPGRMGYEQYFGPGTRLTVT.

In this sample, this clonotype turned up many times. The rearrangement uses TRBV10-3 and TRBJ1-4, with TRBD1 identical over 8 bases. CDR1 ENHRY and CDR2 SYGVKD come from the germline V gene. The CDR3 totals 15 residues. Trimming at V came to 0 bases and at J to 7 bases, leaving 4 bases not matched to a gene. As DNA, the CDR3 is TGTGCCATCAGTGAGTCGAGGGACAGGATTGAAAAACTGTTTTTT. It encodes CAISESRDRIEKLFF.

The J gene is TRBJ1-2, the V gene TRBV20-1; 7 nucleotides line up with TRBD1. The CDR3 is 12 amino acids. J gave up 4 bases and V 3 bases, and 2 bases lay outside the gene matches. Germline assignment: CDR1 DFQATT and CDR2 SNEGSKA (reference sequence). CDR3 protein: CSASPGGYGYTF. DNA for the CDR3: TGCAGTGCTAGCCCAGGGGGCTATGGCTACACCTTC.

This clonotype was counted many times. CDR3 in amino acids: CSARDIKRGTNEKLFF. The CDR3 coding sequence is TGCAGTGCCCGGGACATAAAGAGAGGGACTAATGAAAAACTGTTTTTT. V is TRBV20-1 and J is TRBJ1-4; weak D call: TRBD1 (6 bases). CDR3 length: 16 amino acids. CDR1 is DFQATT, CDR2 SNEGSKA, per germline (reference sequence). V lost 6 bases to trimming and J lost 2 bases, with 19 bases between them.

This clonotype was found a few times. CDR3 in DNA: TGTGCCAGCAGCTTAGTGACAGGAGTCAATGAAAAACTGTTTTTT. Its translation: CASSLVTGVNEKLFF. V is TRBV11-2 and J is TRBJ1-4, with D perhaps matching TRBD1 (6 bases). This CDR3 contains 15 residues. V lost 1 base to trimming and J lost 5 bases, with 11 bases between them. The germline V gene has CDR1 SGHAT and CDR2 FQNNGV.

This clonotype was seen only a few times. The rearrangement uses TRBV20-1 and TRBJ2-5; 9 bases match TRBD1. V lost 4 bases and J lost 1; bases outside the gene matches: 1. CDR1 and CDR2 from the germline V gene are DFQATT and SNEGSKA (reference sequence). The CDR3 spans 13 residues. The CDR3: CSAMTGGQETQYF. CDR3 DNA sequence: TGCAGTGCTATGACAGGGGGCCAAGAGACCCAGTACTTC.

This clonotype was counted ten times or more. The rearrangement joins TRBV11-2 to TRBJ1-4; a possible D gene is TRBD1 (5 bases). Germline CDR1 and CDR2: SGHAT and FQNNGV. The V end lost 5 bases, the J end lost 8 bases, and 18 bases lay between the germline ends. The CDR3 totals 15 residues. The CDR3 protein is CASSRDPNRREKLFF. The CDR3 nucleotides are TGTGCCAGCAGCCGGGACCCAAATAGGAGGGAAAAACTGTTTTTT.

This clonotype was observed many times. This chain joins TRBV29-1 and TRBJ1-2, with 8 positions matching TRBD1. This CDR3 is 13 amino acids long. Trimming took 5 bases from V and 8 from J; bases not matched to a gene: 10. CDR1 SQVTM and CDR2 ANQGSEA come from the germline V gene. DNA for the CDR3: TGCAGCGTTCCCCGGACAGGGCGGGAGGGCTACACCTTC. This sequence encodes CSVPRTGREGYTF.

In its sample, this clonotype was seen a few times. The chain couples TRBV5-1 to TRBJ1-2; the match to TRBD1 covers 11 bases. CDR1 is SGHRS and CDR2 is YFSETQ in the germline V gene. The CDR3 extends over 14 amino acids. J was trimmed by 7 bases and V by 4 bases; bases with no gene match: 6. The CDR3 loop reads CASSPGQGVSGYTF. The CDR3 region has the DNA TGCGCCAGCAGCCCGGGACAGGGGGTTTCTGGCTACACCTTC.